This section outlines one TCR beta chain sequence together with its context. All enrollees were roughly 18 to 90 years old and from approximately 25 US areas. Clinical histories supplied by participants themselves formed the basis of cohort assignment. Before they entered the study, exposed participants had met a COVID-19 case within 2 weeks. The data are from a study of blood T cell repertoires in COVID-19. On the study more broadly: Sample material is recorded as cDNA or gDNA derived from T cells, B-cell-depleted T cells, or PBMCs.

This table comes from immunoSEQ multiplex PCR, and its TCRdb copy is limited to in-frame clones, with some not included. This table holds 150,000 to 200,000 clones, approximately 88% found once. This TCR derives from a man between 65 and 85 years old who had been exposed to COVID-19. Input material: PBMCs or T cells enriched from blood (not recorded which).

CDR3 amino acids: CASSLGTGASEAFF. The DNA of the CDR3 is TGTGCCAGCAGTTTAGGGACAGGGGCATCTGAAGCTTTCTTT. The chain employs TRBV27 and TRBJ1-1; 10 bases are shared with TRBD1. The germline CDR1 and CDR2 sequences are MNHEY and SMNVEV (reference sequence). After removal of 2 bases from V and 6 bases from J, the junction contained 3 bases not matched to a gene. The CDR3 totals 14 residues.